The clone carrying this TCR beta chain was observed a handful of times. The target antigen is unknown. A much larger clone lies one base from this, so it may be a read error. At 550 to 600 ng per sample, bulk tumor genomic DNA provided the template. Several spatially distant biopsies were obtained per primary tumor intraoperatively. With untreated, newly diagnosed non-small cell lung cancer, the patients went on to undergo curative surgery. The sample comes from a study of immune heterogeneity within non-small cell lung tumors. Per the germline V gene, CDR1 is MNHEY and CDR2 is SMNVEV (reference sequence). This CDR3 has 14 amino acids. With 32 V and 13 J primers, multiplex PCR amplified the TCR beta CDR3. TCRdb reanalysed the multiplex PCR reads using MiXCR and keeps one entry per CDR3 protein. The sample has 20,000 to 25,000 distinct CDR3 sequences, roughly 30% seen once. Study results and limitations: Largely different high-frequency T-cell receptor beta clonotypes were found between individual patients. Tumor sites in a patient shared identical dominant CDR3 beta clonotypes and also carried site-unique high-frequency clones.

This TCR was sampled from a man aged 40-55 years with non-small cell lung cancer. The sequenced sample consisted of lung tumor tissue. The rearrangement joins TRBV27 to TRBJ1-5; D remains unclear. CDR3 residues: CASTLRREEQPQHF. CDR3 sequence (DNA): TGTGCCAGCACTTTACGGAGGGAGGAACAGCCCCAGCATTTT.